This entry is about one T cell receptor (beta chain). What it binds is not known. CDR3 length equals 16 residues. Germline V gene data show CDR1 as SGHAT and CDR2 as FQNNGV. The junction had 6 bases not matched to a gene; V was cut back by 4 bases and J by 0 bases. The data are from a study of regulatory T cells in long-lasting Graves disease. Overall study context: Disease was considered persistent Graves' disease after over 5 years of antithyroid drugs (with positive TSH receptor antibodies).

Library construction for TCR beta used iRepertoire HTBI primers and Arm-PCR of CDR3 regions. TCRdb ran MiXCR on the multiplex PCR reads and lists one entry per CDR3 protein. Counted here are roughly 400,000 distinct CDR3 sequences, less than 25% occurring once; the ten biggest clones make up 20%. Time point here: persistent/refractory GD, antithyroid drugs over 5 years with positive TRAb. PBMCs were the source of the RNA used for TCR sequencing. Per American Thyroid Association guidelines, Graves' disease was diagnosed. Findings of the study overall: Examination was confined to peripheral blood, excluding thyroid tissue. The number of shared public clonotypes was higher in persistent patients (under 3,000) than new patients (roughly 970).

The sequencing here drew on peripheral blood mononuclear cells (PBMCs), taken when the disease was refractory, from a patient treated with antithyroid drugs. The chain recombines TRBV11-2 with TRBJ2-3, with TRBD2 matching 8 bases. This clonotype originated in a female donor with Graves disease. This chain's CDR3 is CASSYLTSGSTDTQYF. CDR3 DNA sequence: TGTGCCAGCAGCTACCTAACTAGCGGAAGCACAGATACGCAGTATTTT.